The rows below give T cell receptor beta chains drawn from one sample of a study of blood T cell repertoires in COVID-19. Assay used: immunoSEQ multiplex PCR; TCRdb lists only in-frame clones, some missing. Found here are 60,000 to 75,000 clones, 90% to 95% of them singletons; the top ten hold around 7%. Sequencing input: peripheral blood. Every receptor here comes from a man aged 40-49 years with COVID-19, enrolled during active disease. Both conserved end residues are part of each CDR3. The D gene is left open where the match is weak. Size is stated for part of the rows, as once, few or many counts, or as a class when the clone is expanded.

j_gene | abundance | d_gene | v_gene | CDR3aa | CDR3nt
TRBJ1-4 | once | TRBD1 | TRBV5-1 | CASSGDSNEKLFF | TGCGCCAGCAGCGGGGACAGCAATGAAAAACTGTTTTTT
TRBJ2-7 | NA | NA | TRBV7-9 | CASRALYEQYF | TGTGCCAGCAGGGCCCTCTACGAGCAGTACTTC
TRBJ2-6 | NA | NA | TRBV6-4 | CASSDSMGAPGANVLTF | TGTGCCAGCAGTGACTCGATGGGGGCGCCTGGGGCCAACGTCCTGACTTTC
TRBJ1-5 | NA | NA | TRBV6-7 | CASMLGQPAVYNQPQHF | TGTGCCAGCATGCTAGGACAACCCGCGGTCTATAATCAGCCCCAGCATTTT
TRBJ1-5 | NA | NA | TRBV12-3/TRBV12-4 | CASSLDKRSSQHF | TGTGCCAGCAGTTTAGACAAACGATCATCCCAGCATTTT
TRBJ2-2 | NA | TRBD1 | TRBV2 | CASSEGLGGVGELFF | TGTGCCAGCAGTGAAGGTTTAGGGGGCGTCGGGGAGCTGTTTTTT
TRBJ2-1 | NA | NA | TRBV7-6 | CASSLFTASEQFF | TGTGCCAGCAGCTTATTTACCGCTAGTGAGCAGTTCTTC
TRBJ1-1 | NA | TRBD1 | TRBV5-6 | CASNRDRGLATEAFF | TGTGCCAGCAACAGAGACAGGGGGCTGGCCACTGAAGCTTTCTTT
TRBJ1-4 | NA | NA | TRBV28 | CASSISGVWGLPTNEKLFF | TGTGCCAGCAGTATCTCCGGGGTGTGGGGGCTACCAACTAATGAAAAACTGTTTTTT
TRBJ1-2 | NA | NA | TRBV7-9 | CASSRGANGYTF | TGTGCCAGCAGCCGGGGGGCAAATGGCTACACCTTC
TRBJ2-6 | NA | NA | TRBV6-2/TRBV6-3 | CASSYPGASSGANVLTF | TGTGCCAGCAGTTACCCAGGGGCCTCCTCTGGGGCCAACGTCCTGACTTTC
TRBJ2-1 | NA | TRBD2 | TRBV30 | CAWSVENSGGPQFF | TGTGCCTGGAGTGTAGAAAATAGCGGGGGTCCCCAGTTCTTC
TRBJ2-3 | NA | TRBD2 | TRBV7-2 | CASSPTSGGGTDTQYF | TGTGCCAGCAGCCCGACTAGCGGGGGGGGCACAGATACGCAGTATTTT
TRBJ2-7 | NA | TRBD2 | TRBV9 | CASSAGLAGIEQYF | TGTGCCAGCAGCGCGGGACTAGCGGGGATTGAGCAGTACTTC
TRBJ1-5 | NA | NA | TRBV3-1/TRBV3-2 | CASSQANQPQHF | TGTGCCAGCAGCCAAGCAAATCAGCCCCAGCATTTT
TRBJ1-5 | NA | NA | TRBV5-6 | CASSFRQDFLSNQPQHF | TGTGCCAGCAGCTTTCGGCAGGACTTCTTAAGCAATCAGCCCCAGCATTTT
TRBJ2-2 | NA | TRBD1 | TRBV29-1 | CSVRTGAAGELFF | TGCAGCGTCCGTACAGGGGCCGCCGGGGAGCTGTTTTTT
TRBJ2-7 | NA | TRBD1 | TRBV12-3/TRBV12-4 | CASSRTGVGEQYF | TGTGCCAGCAGTCGGACAGGGGTCGGTGAGCAGTACTTC
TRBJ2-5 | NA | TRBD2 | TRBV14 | CASSQLSSGEETQYF | TGTGCCAGCAGCCAATTAAGTAGCGGGGAAGAGACCCAGTACTTC
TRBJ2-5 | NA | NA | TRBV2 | CASSPDSVPGETQYF | TGTGCCAGCAGCCCGGATTCGGTACCGGGGGAGACCCAGTACTTC
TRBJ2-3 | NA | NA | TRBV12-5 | CASVPTESTDTQYF | TGTGCTAGTGTCCCGACAGAAAGCACAGATACGCAGTATTTT
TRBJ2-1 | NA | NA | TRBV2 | CASSEGTAQFF | TGTGCCAGCAGTGAGGGGACTGCTCAGTTCTTC
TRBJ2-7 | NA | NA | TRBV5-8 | CASSRRSDPGEQYF | TGTGCCAGCAGCCGGAGGTCGGACCCGGGGGAGCAGTACTTC
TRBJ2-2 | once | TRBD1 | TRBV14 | CASSQGKGQSRTGELFF | TGTGCCAGCAGCCAAGGGAAGGGACAGTCGCGCACCGGGGAGCTGTTTTTT
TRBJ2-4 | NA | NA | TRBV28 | CASSFRGASTQNIQYF | TGTGCCAGCAGTTTTCGGGGGGCGTCGACGCAAAACATTCAGTACTTC
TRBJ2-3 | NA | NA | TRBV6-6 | CASRGLTTTDTQYF | TGTGCCAGTCGGGGACTGACGACCACAGATACGCAGTATTTT
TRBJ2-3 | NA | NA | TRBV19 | CASTLGAGRGTQYF | TGTGCCAGTACCCTAGGGGCAGGAAGGGGTACGCAGTATTTT
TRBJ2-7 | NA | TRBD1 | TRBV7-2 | CASSKTGPLTPLEQYF | TGTGCCAGCAGCAAGACAGGGCCGCTTACACCCCTCGAGCAGTACTTC
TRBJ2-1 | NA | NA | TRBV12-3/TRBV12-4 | CASSAGLSHEQFF | TGTGCCAGCAGTGCGGGCCTTAGTCATGAGCAGTTCTTC
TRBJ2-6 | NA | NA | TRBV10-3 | CAISDKGSGANVLTF | TGTGCCATCAGTGACAAGGGGTCTGGGGCCAACGTCCTGACTTTC
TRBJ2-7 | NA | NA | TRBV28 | CASSLAQGYEQYF | TGTGCCAGCAGTTTGGCGCAGGGTTACGAGCAGTACTTC
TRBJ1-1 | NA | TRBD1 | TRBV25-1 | CAVQGEENTEAFF | TGTGCCGTACAGGGGGAGGAGAACACTGAAGCTTTCTTT
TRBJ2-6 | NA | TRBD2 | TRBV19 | CASSMETSAFSGANVLTF | TGTGCCAGTAGTATGGAGACTAGCGCCTTCTCTGGGGCCAACGTCCTGACTTTC
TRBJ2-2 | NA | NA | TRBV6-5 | CASSPGRMGGELFF | TGTGCCAGCAGTCCAGGGCGGATGGGCGGGGAGCTGTTTTTT
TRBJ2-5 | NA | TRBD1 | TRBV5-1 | CASSFRGTGRQETQYF | TGCGCCAGCAGCTTCAGAGGGACAGGGCGTCAAGAGACCCAGTACTTC
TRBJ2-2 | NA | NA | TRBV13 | CASSFRVVTGELFF | TGTGCCAGCAGCTTCCGAGTGGTCACCGGGGAGCTGTTTTTT
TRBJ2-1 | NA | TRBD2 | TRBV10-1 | CASSESRGVRFEQFF | TGCGCCAGCAGTGAGTCGCGGGGGGTTCGGTTTGAGCAGTTCTTC
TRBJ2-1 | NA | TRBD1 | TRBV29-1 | CSVEKGQGAYNEQFF | TGCAGCGTTGAAAAGGGGCAGGGGGCCTACAATGAGCAGTTCTTC
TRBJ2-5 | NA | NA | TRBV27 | CASKGGGARETQYF | TGTGCCAGCAAAGGAGGGGGGGCCCGGGAGACCCAGTACTTC
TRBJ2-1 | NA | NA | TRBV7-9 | CASSPPVIDEQFF | TGTGCCAGCAGCCCCCCAGTGATCGATGAGCAGTTCTTC
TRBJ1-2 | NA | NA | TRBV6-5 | CASSPQTGPNYGYTF | TGTGCCAGCAGTCCCCAGACAGGACCTAACTATGGCTACACCTTC
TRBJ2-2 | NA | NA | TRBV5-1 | CASEDGVVNTGELFF | TGCGCCAGCGAAGACGGGGTCGTGAACACCGGGGAGCTGTTTTTT
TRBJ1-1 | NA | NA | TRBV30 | CAWSGLEFEAFF | TGTGCCTGGAGTGGTCTGGAGTTTGAAGCTTTCTTT
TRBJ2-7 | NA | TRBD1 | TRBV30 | CAWSEGAREQYF | TGTGCCTGGAGCGAGGGGGCCCGCGAGCAGTACTTC
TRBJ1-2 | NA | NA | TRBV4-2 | CASSPTGNYGYTF | TGTGCCAGCAGCCCTACAGGCAATTATGGCTACACCTTC
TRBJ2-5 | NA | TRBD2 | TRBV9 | CASSAMGLAGLPGETQYF | TGTGCCAGCAGCGCCATGGGACTAGCGGGGTTACCGGGGGAGACCCAGTACTTC
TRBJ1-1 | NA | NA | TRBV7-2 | CASSPQGSTEAFF | TGTGCCAGCAGCCCACAGGGTAGTACTGAAGCTTTCTTT
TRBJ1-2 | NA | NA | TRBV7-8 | CASSPGGFNYGYTF | TGTGCCAGCAGCCCCGGAGGGTTTAACTATGGCTACACCTTC
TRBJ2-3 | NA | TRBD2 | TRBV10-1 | CASSDAGGTDTQYF | TGCGCCAGCAGCGACGCGGGGGGCACAGATACGCAGTATTTT
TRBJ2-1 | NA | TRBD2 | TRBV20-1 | CSASNSGGGNEQFF | TGCAGTGCTAGTAATAGCGGGGGGGGGAATGAGCAGTTCTTC
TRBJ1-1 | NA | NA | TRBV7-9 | CASSFNSGFTEAFF | TGTGCCAGCAGCTTTAATTCGGGGTTCACTGAAGCTTTCTTT
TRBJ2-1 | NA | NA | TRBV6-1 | CASSDLGQSSYNEQFF | TGTGCCAGCAGTGATCTTGGACAGAGCTCCTACAATGAGCAGTTCTTC
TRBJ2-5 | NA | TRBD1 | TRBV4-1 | CASSQTGGETQYF | TGCGCCAGCAGCCAAACAGGGGGCGAGACCCAGTACTTC
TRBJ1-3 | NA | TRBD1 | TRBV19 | CASSMQGASGNTIYF | TGTGCCAGTAGTATGCAGGGGGCGTCTGGAAACACCATATATTTT
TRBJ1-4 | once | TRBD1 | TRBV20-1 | CSASRTGGNEKLFF | TGCAGTGCTAGTCGCACAGGGGGTAATGAAAAACTGTTTTTT
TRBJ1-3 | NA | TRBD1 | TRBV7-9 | CASSHTGTGDGNTIYF | TGTGCCAGCAGCCATACCGGGACAGGGGACGGAAACACCATATATTTT
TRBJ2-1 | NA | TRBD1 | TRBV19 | CASKQGIGNEQFF | TGTGCCAGTAAACAGGGGATAGGCAATGAGCAGTTCTTC
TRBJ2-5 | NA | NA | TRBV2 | CASNWGVETQYF | TGTGCCAGCAACTGGGGGGTGGAGACCCAGTACTTC